A single sample gave rise to the 29 T cell receptor beta chains below, sequenced in a study of shared clonotypes between healthy human individuals. Some clones are missing from TCRdb's copy, which holds only in-frame ones; the method was immunoSEQ multiplex PCR. This table has fewer than 850,000 clones, less than 95% appearing once. The specimen was memory CD8+ T cells from PBMCs. As for subset: CD45RO+ cells pooled with CCR7-negative TemRA cells. The receptors were sampled from a young man in good health. Some clones in this sample may be carry-over from other donors' samples.

The V and J genes are TRBV27 and TRBJ2-7, with D unclear. The V and J ends lost 6 bases and 0 bases respectively, with 9 bases between them. Germline loops: CDR1 MNHEY, CDR2 SMNVEV (reference sequence). The CDR3 runs 13 residues. The CDR3 sequence: CASRDLGSYEQYF. CDR3 bases: TGTGCCAGCAGAGATCTGGGCTCCTACGAGCAGTACTTC.

The chain uses TRBV11-2 and TRBJ2-7, with TRBD2 identical over 8 bases. The CDR3 runs 14 residues. CDR1 and CDR2 from the germline V gene are SGHAT and FQNNGV. J gave up 4 bases and V 5 bases, and 7 bases lay outside the gene matches. The CDR3 bases are TGTGCCAGCAGCCTAGGCGGGGGGCGGTACGAGCAGTACTTC. Amino acids: CASSLGGGRYEQYF. Supplemented by reference TRBV11-2 and TRBJ2-7, the full variable domain reads EAGVAQSPRYKIIEKRQSVAFWCNPISGHATLYWYQQILGQGPKLLIQFQNNGVVDDSQLPKDRFSAERLKGVDSTLKIQPAKLEDSAVYLCASSLGGGRYEQYFGPGTRLTVT.

This chain uses TRBV10-1 with TRBJ2-3; no definite D call. The CDR3 extends over 11 amino acids. V shed 5 bases and J shed 7 bases, with 7 bases lying between them. Germline CDR1 reads WNHNN; CDR2 reads SYGVQD (reference sequence). The CDR3 DNA reads TGCGCCAGCAGTTCGGGCCATACGCAGTATTTT. It is translated as CASSSGHTQYF.

V and J are TRBV27 and TRBJ2-5; D is perhaps TRBD1 or TRBD2 (5 bases each). Germline V lookup: CDR1 MNHEY, CDR2 SMNVEV (reference sequence). The CDR3 covers 13 residues. With 6 bases removed from V and 1 base from J, the gap between germline ends came to 9 bases. The CDR3 DNA reads TGTGCCAGCAGGGGGGACGCCCAAGAGACCCAGTACTTC. Protein sequence: CASRGDAQETQYF.

This chain connects TRBV7-3 to TRBJ2-1; 11 positions agree with TRBD2. The length of the CDR3 is 18 residues. With 2 bases clipped from V and 5 bases from J, the junction kept 11 bases outside the gene matches. Germline CDR1 SGHTA, CDR2 FQGTGA. The CDR3 DNA sequence: TGTGCCAGCAGCTTACTAGGGCCACCGGGACTAGCGGACAATGAGCAGTTCTTC. Protein sequence: CASSLLGPPGLADNEQFF.

This chain connects TRBV18 to TRBJ2-1; 10 bases fit TRBD2. This CDR3 comprises 17 residues. Trimming took 3 bases from V and 3 from J; bases not matched to a gene: 8. Germline V gene data show CDR1 as KGHSH and CDR2 as LQKENI. The CDR3 loop reads CASSPPALAGSYNEQFF. The DNA for the CDR3 is TGTGCCAGCTCACCCCCCGCACTAGCGGGGAGCTACAATGAGCAGTTCTTC.

This rearrangement joins TRBV27 to TRBJ2-5; TRBD2 matches 8 bases. V was clipped by 0 bases and J by 4 bases; unmatched bases: 4. The length of the CDR3 is 15 residues. The germline CDR1 and CDR2 sequences are MNHEY and SMNVEV (reference sequence). The CDR3, as DNA: TGTGCCAGCAGTTTATCCGGGACTAGGACAGAGACCCAGTACTTC. Translated, it gives CASSLSGTRTETQYF.

The chain joins TRBV19 to TRBJ2-5, with 10 bases that match TRBD2. Trimming cost V 1 base and J 4 bases; bases outside gene matches: 3. This CDR3 is 15 amino acids long. Germline-derived CDR1 and CDR2 are LNHDA and SQIVND (reference sequence). The CDR3 region is CASSIVASGRETQYF. As DNA, the CDR3 is TGTGCCAGTAGTATAGTGGCTAGCGGGAGAGAGACCCAGTACTTC.

This clone was observed a handful of times. A far larger clone is one base from this, pointing to a likely read error. This sample also contains other DNA sequences that code for the same CDR3. The CDR3: CASSLGGAEAFF. The DNA for the CDR3 is TGTGCCAGCAGCTTAGGGGGCGCTGAAGCTTTCTTT. This chain joins TRBV7-9 and TRBJ1-1, with D possibly TRBD1 on 5 matching bases. V lost 1 base, J lost 6 bases, and 6 bases lay in between. The length of the CDR3 is 12 residues. The germline V gene encodes CDR1 SEHNR and CDR2 FQNEAQ (reference sequence).

With regard to this clone: The same CDR3 also results from other DNA sequences found in this sample. This chain connects TRBV6-5 to TRBJ1-1, with D perhaps TRBD1 (5 bases). Per germline, CDR1 MNHEY and CDR2 SVGAGI. This CDR3 spans 14 amino acids. V lost 2 bases to trimming and J lost 2 bases, with 9 bases between them. The DNA of the CDR3 is TGTGCCAGCAGTTACGCCGGGGGTAACACTGAAGCTTTCTTT. Its protein is CASSYAGGNTEAFF.

The chain couples TRBV28 to TRBJ2-2, with D tentatively TRBD1 or TRBD2 (5 bases each). From germline, CDR1 is MDHEN and CDR2 SYDVKM. This CDR3 is 15 amino acids long. V was shortened by 3 bases and J by 3 bases, with 11 bases between the two germline ends. Here the CDR3 reads CASSFPGLDTGELFF. CDR3 DNA sequence: TGTGCCAGCAGTTTTCCGGGGCTGGACACCGGGGAGCTGTTTTTT.

In the case of this clone: This sample includes further DNA sequences coding for the same CDR3. The chain has TRBV27 and TRBJ2-7, with D uncertain. The CDR3 sequence is 13 residues long. Germline lookup yields CDR1 MNHEY and CDR2 SMNVEV (reference sequence). The V end lost 3 bases, the J end lost 1 base, and 7 bases lay between the germline ends. CDR3 DNA sequence: TGTGCCAGCAGTTTTGGCAGATCCTACGAGCAGTACTTC. Protein: CASSFGRSYEQYF.

The chain joins TRBV30 to TRBJ2-5; no firm D call. The J call is uncertain, as TRBJ2-7 better fits the DNA end. The CDR3 loop spans 12 amino acids. Germline CDR1 and CDR2: GTSNPN and SVGIG (reference sequence). Here the CDR3 DNA reads TGTGCCTGGAGTGTTGACTCCTACGAGCAGTACTTC. Protein: CAWSVDSYEQYF.

The chain carries TRBV12-5 and TRBJ1-1; TRBD1 is a possible D gene (5 bases). This CDR3 spans 15 amino acids. Germline loops: CDR1 LGHNT, CDR2 FRNRAP. V was pared by 2 bases and J by 2 bases, with 12 bases between. The chain's CDR3 is CASGLLTGLNTEAFF. The DNA of the CDR3 is TGTGCTAGTGGTTTGTTAACAGGTCTAAACACTGAAGCTTTCTTT.

This clone came up once. V gene TRBV6-5 combines with J gene TRBJ1-1; maybe TRBD1 (6 bases). CDR1 and CDR2 (germline): MNHEY, SVGAGI. Deletions cut 2 bases from V and 1 base from J, with 14 bases between. The CDR3 consists of 16 residues. This chain's CDR3 is CASSYEGHRGNTEAFF. The CDR3 DNA reads as TGTGCCAGCAGTTACGAGGGACATAGGGGGAACACTGAAGCTTTCTTT.

The chain combines TRBV4-3 with TRBJ2-7; 9 bases agree with TRBD1. The CDR3 has 15 amino acids. Per germline, CDR1 LGHNA and CDR2 YSLEER. Trimming at V came to 0 bases and at J to 3 bases, leaving 3 bases not matched to a gene. As DNA, the CDR3 is TGCGCCAGCAGCCAAGAAGTGGGACAGGGCTACGAGCAGTACTTC. Encoded protein: CASSQEVGQGYEQYF.

This clone was observed a single time. This sequence joins TRBV13 and TRBJ2-3; TRBD2 matches at 13 bases. CDR1 is PRHDT, CDR2 FYEKMQ, per germline (reference sequence). This CDR3 comprises 17 residues. V lost 0 bases, J lost 6 bases, and 6 bases stayed unmatched. The CDR3 nucleotides read TGTGCCAGCAGCTTAGGACTAGCGGGAGGGGAAAGGGATACGCAGTATTTT. Translated: CASSLGLAGGERDTQYF.

The V and J genes are TRBV28 and TRBJ2-7; D is unclear. The V gene's germline CDR1 is MDHEN and CDR2 SYDVKM. V shed 2 bases and J shed 3 bases, with 11 bases lying between them. The CDR3 has 14 amino acids. The CDR3 here is CASSLNRDYYEQYF. In nucleotides, the CDR3 is TGTGCCAGCAGTTTAAATCGAGATTACTACGAGCAGTACTTC.

The rearrangement joins TRBV27 to TRBJ2-2; TRBD2 agrees at 7 bases. Germline V lookup: CDR1 MNHEY, CDR2 SMNVEV (reference sequence). This CDR3 is 14 amino acids long. The V segment lost 3 bases and the J segment 5 bases; nucleotides outside the gene matches: 3. The CDR3 sequence is CASSLTSRTGELFF. The DNA for the CDR3 is TGTGCCAGCAGTTTGACTAGCAGGACCGGGGAGCTGTTTTTT.

The V and J genes are TRBV6-1 and TRBJ2-7, with D unresolved. Trimming removed 8 bases from V and 4 bases from J, with 9 bases in between. The CDR3 totals 11 residues. Germline lookup yields CDR1 MNHNS and CDR2 SASEGT. CDR3 region: CASRDFYEQYF. The CDR3 DNA sequence: TGTGCCAGCCGAGACTTTTACGAGCAGTACTTC.

The rearrangement joins TRBV11-2 to TRBJ2-5; the D gene is possibly TRBD1 (6 bases). The CDR3 contains 16 residues. The germline V gene has CDR1 SGHAT and CDR2 FQNNGV. Trimming cost V 5 bases and J 0 bases, with 16 bases left between them. CDR3 nucleotides: TGTGCCAGCAGCCTCGGACAGAAGAAGTACCAAGAGACCCAGTACTTC. Translating gives CASSLGQKKYQETQYF. Full variable domain (rest looked up from reference TRBV11-2 and TRBJ2-5): EAGVAQSPRYKIIEKRQSVAFWCNPISGHATLYWYQQILGQGPKLLIQFQNNGVVDDSQLPKDRFSAERLKGVDSTLKIQPAKLEDSAVYLCASSLGQKKYQETQYFGPGTRLLVL.

This clone was observed at least ten times. The chain joins TRBV7-9 to TRBJ2-5; 7 bases fit TRBD1. Per germline, CDR1 SEHNR and CDR2 FQNEAQ (reference sequence). The junction had 8 bases not matched to a gene; V was cut back by 1 base and J by 6 bases. The CDR3 spans 15 residues. CDR3 amino acids: CASSLGEYRGQTQYF. In DNA, the CDR3 is TGTGCCAGCAGCTTAGGGGAATACAGGGGACAGACCCAGTACTTC.

This chain links TRBV7-9 with TRBJ1-2; the D gene is possibly TRBD1 (6 bases). Trimming shortened V by 5 bases and J by 7 bases, and 8 bases separated the two germline ends. The germline V gene encodes CDR1 SEHNR and CDR2 FQNEAQ (reference sequence). The length of the CDR3 is 11 residues. CDR3: CASSPGAGYTF. The DNA for the CDR3 is TGTGCCAGCAGCCCAGGGGCTGGCTACACCTTC.

The table lists this clone with a count of one. The chain links TRBV19 to TRBJ2-7; tentative D call: TRBD1 (6 bases). Germline values: CDR1 LNHDA, CDR2 SQIVND (reference sequence). This CDR3 region has 14 residues. V lost 3 bases to trimming and J lost 2 bases, with 11 bases between them. The CDR3 nucleotides are TGTGCCAGTAGTATGGGACACCCAACCTACGAGCAGTACTTC. This sequence encodes CASSMGHPTYEQYF.

The CDR3 sequence is CASSGLGGNTIYF. The CDR3 DNA reads as TGTGCCAGCAGCGGACTGGGGGGAAACACCATATATTTT. This chain connects TRBV9 to TRBJ1-3; D is undetermined. Germline assignment: CDR1 SGDLS and CDR2 YYNGEE. This CDR3 spans 13 amino acids. Trimming took off 3 bases at V and 4 bases at J, with 8 bases between the two ends.

This chain uses TRBV19 with TRBJ2-7; 9 nucleotides agree with TRBD1. Losses at the gene ends were 11 bases for V and 0 bases for J; bases not matched to a gene: 8. CDR1 is LNHDA, CDR2 SQIVND, per germline (reference sequence). The CDR3 extends over 14 amino acids. This CDR3 is CACSRDRDSYEQYF. CDR3 coding DNA: TGTGCCTGCAGCCGGGACAGGGACTCCTACGAGCAGTACTTC.

The V call is TRBV29-1, the J call TRBJ2-7; the match to TRBD1 covers 8 bases. Trimming took 0 bases from V and 1 from J; bases not matched to a gene: 2. Germline assignment: CDR1 SQVTM and CDR2 ANQGSEA. The CDR3 is 14 amino acids. The CDR3, as DNA: TGCAGCGTTGAAGATCGGACAGGGTCCTACGAGCAGTACTTC. This translates into CSVEDRTGSYEQYF.

The V and J genes are TRBV6-1 and TRBJ2-7, with D maybe TRBD2 (6 bases). CDR3 length equals 16 residues. In germline, CDR1 is MNHNS, CDR2 SASEGT. Trimming left V 1 base short and J 5 bases short, with 18 bases between. CDR3 loop: CASSEEIGGSPNEQYF. CDR3 sequence (DNA): TGTGCCAGCAGTGAAGAAATTGGAGGGAGCCCCAACGAGCAGTACTTC.

The rearrangement uses TRBV9 and TRBJ1-2; D gene uncertain. V lost 4 bases to trimming and J lost 4 bases, with 11 bases between them. The CDR3 has 13 amino acids. The germline CDR1 and CDR2 sequences are SGDLS and YYNGEE. The CDR3 region has the DNA TGTGCCAGCAGCTCCTCCCTAAGCTATGGCTACACCTTC. Amino acid sequence: CASSSSLSYGYTF.